This TCR beta chain is from a study of chemoradiotherapy in HPV16-positive cancers. Whole-study context: Candidate HPV-specific T-cell clones and common TCR motifs came from functional assays in two HPV16-positive patients. General observations from the study: HPV-specific T cells were functionally defined from only two HPV16-positive patients. Non-HPV-specific T cells did not expand in tumors during treatment, whereas candidate HPV-specific clones and E7-related motifs did.

Repeated repertoire sampling spanned the course of chemoradiotherapy. Repertoires were generated with immunoSEQ multiplex PCR, while TCRdb's copy carries only in-frame clones and drops some. The sample lists around 12,000 clones, roughly nine tenths occurring once. The length of the CDR3 is 17 residues. Germline CDR1 and CDR2: SGDLS and YYNGEE. V lost 1 base, J lost 2 bases, and 4 bases stayed unmatched. With respect to this clone: The target antigen is unknown.

Material: blood, obtained from a patient who underwent chemoradiotherapy. This TCR was sampled from a human donor with HPV-associated anogenital cancer. The genes are TRBV9 and TRBJ2-2; 11 nucleotides line up with TRBD2. CDR3 in DNA: TGTGCCAGCAGCGTAAGGGGGACTAGCGGTAACACCGGGGAGCTGTTTTTT. Residues: CASSVRGTSGNTGELFF.